This T cell receptor (beta chain) derives from a study of blood T cell repertoires in COVID-19. Looking at the study overall: Samples of COVID-19 (acute and convalescent) were obtained from the United States, Italy and Spain.

The CDR3 extends over 16 amino acids. The germline CDR1 and CDR2 sequences are MNHEY and SMNVEV (reference sequence). V lost 0 bases to trimming and J lost 4 bases; unmatched junction nucleotides: 4. Sequencing used immunoSEQ multiplex PCR; TCRdb keeps in-frame clones, though not all of them. The repertoire holds 120,000 or so clones, 70% to 90% seen once, with approximately 1.2% in the top ten. This TCR was sampled from a woman aged 80 or over with acute or convalescent COVID-19. Sequencing input: peripheral blood. The rearrangement uses TRBV27 and TRBJ2-1; TRBD1 aligns across 9 bases. The CDR3 loop is CASSLSGTGIYNEQFF. CDR3 sequence (DNA): TGTGCCAGCAGTTTATCGGGGACAGGGATTTACAATGAGCAGTTCTTC.